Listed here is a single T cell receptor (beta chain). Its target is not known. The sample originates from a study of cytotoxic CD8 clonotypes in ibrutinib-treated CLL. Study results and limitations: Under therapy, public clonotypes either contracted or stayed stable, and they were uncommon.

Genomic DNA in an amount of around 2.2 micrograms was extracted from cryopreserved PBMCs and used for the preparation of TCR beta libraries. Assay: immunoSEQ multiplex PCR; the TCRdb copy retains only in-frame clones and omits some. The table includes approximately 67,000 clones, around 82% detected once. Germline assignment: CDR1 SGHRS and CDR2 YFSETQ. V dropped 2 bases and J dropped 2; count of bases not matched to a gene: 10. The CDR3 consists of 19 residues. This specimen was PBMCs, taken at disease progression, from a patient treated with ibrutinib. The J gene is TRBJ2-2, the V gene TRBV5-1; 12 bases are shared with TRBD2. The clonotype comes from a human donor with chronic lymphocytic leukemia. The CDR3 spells CASSFTQLTSGGNTGELFF. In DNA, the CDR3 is TGCGCCAGCAGCTTCACCCAACTGACTAGCGGGGGAAACACCGGGGAGCTGTTTTTT. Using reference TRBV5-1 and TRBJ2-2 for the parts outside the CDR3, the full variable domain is KAGVTQTPRYLIKTRGQQVTLSCSPISGHRSVSWYQQTPGQGLQFLFEYFSETQRNKGNFPGRFSGRQFSNSRSEMNVSTLELGDSALYLCASSFTQLTSGGNTGELFFGEGSRLTVL.